This T cell receptor beta chain was obtained from a study of blood T cell repertoires in COVID-19 (dated by TCRdb to the early 2020s). Notes on the research overall: Samples covering the acute and convalescent phases of COVID-19 were provided by collaborators in the United States, Italy and Spain. HLA class I and class II types, where available, came from metadata supplied by the sample provider rather than from assay-based typing. The repertoires were made available in a free public database intended to serve as a resource for research on the immune response to SARS-CoV-2. The material from the prospective study consisted of cDNA or gDNA derived from T cells, B-cell-depleted T cells, or PBMCs. Nearly every sample came with metadata listing a de-identified subject ID, COVID-19 status, age in years and sex. Samples came from the ongoing ImmuneRACE study (first 160 participants) plus 1,254 subjects from 6 global collaborators. The dataset comprised deeply sampled blood TCRbeta repertoires from subjects exposed to, actively infected with, or recovered from COVID-19.

Only one count was recorded for this clone. What antigen it recognizes has not been identified. Per-base qualities were not stored, and no clone one base away is much larger. What the study reported, not specific to this receptor: How much clinical and demographic metadata was included differed by source and by participant, and the metadata was provided uncurated.

TCRbeta CDR3 regions were amplified from genomic DNA using the immunoSEQ Assay, a bias-controlled multiplex PCR. The original methods were these. The number of nucleated cells in each sample was estimated by amplification of reference gene primers within the assay. To quantify the absolute abundance of each unique TCRbeta CDR3 rearrangement, sequence reads were collapsed and filtered. For each sample, productive Simpson clonality was calculated by taking the square root of Simpson's diversity index across productive rearrangements. TCRdb carries this immuneACCESS record with in-frame sequences only. Its versions omit some clonotypes, under half of them owing to an unresolved V gene in the studies checked, with the rest unexplained. The V and J calls and clone size were taken over from that table, and D and trimming were inferred from the DNA. The sample profile shows over 150,000 clones; roughly 80% of them were found once. The top ten clonotypes cover roughly 7.5% of the sample.

Whole blood was collected in K2EDTA tubes by collaborating institutions according to the institutions' own protocols. For TCRbeta analysis, collaborators shipped samples in one of three forms: frozen whole blood, isolated PBMCs, or DNA extracted from either of those sample types. The junction shows trimming of 3 bases on V and 1 base on J, plus 10 bases between the germline ends. CDR1 and CDR2 (LGHNA, YSLEER) derive from the germline V gene. The CDR3 spans 14 residues, from the cysteine through the phenylalanine. Solely the CDR3 DNA is kept, with 42 bases framed from the first base. The specimen sequenced was peripheral blood. This chain joins TRBV4-3 to TRBJ2-7, with TRBD2 as a weak D call on 6 bases. This sequence originates from a man in his fifties or sixties with acute or convalescent COVID-19. In nucleotide form, the sequence is TGCGCCAGCAGCCAGGGGGACTGGTCCTACGAGCAGTACTTC. Its product reads: CASSQGDWSYEQYF.